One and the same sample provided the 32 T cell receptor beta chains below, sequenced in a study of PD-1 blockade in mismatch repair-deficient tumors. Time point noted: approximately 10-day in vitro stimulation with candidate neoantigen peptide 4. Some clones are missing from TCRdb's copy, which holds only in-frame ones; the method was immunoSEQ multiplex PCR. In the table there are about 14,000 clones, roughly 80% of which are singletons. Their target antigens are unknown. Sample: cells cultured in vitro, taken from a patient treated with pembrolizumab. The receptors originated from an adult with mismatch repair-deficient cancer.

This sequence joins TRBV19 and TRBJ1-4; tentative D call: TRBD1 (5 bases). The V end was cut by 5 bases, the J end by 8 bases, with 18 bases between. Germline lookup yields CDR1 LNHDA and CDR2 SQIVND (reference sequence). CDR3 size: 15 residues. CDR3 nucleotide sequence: TGTGCCAGTAGTTCCCGACTCTTGGGGCGCGAAAAACTGTTTTTT. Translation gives CASSSRLLGREKLFF.

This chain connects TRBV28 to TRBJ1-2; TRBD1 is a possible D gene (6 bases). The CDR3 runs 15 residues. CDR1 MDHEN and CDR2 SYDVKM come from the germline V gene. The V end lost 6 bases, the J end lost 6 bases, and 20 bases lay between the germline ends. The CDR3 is CASSVSWGRLNGYTF. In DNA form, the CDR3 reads TGTGCCAGCAGCGTCTCGTGGGGGCGTTTGAATGGCTACACCTTC.

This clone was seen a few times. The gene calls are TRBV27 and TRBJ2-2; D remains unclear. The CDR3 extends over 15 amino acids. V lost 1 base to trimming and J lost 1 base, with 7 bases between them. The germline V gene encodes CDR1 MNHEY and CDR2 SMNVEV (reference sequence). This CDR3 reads CASSLFMGNTGELFF. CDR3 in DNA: TGTGCCAGCAGTTTATTTATGGGGAACACCGGGGAGCTGTTTTTT.

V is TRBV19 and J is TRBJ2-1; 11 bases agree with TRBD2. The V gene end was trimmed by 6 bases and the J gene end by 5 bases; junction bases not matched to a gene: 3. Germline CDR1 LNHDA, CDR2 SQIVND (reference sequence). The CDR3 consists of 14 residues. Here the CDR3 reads CASRTSGSHNEQFF. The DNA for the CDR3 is TGTGCCAGTAGAACTAGCGGGAGCCACAATGAGCAGTTCTTC.

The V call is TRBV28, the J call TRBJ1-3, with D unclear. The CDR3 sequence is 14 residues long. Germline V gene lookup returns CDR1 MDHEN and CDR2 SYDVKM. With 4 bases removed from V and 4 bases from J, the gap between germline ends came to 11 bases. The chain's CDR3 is CASSWVRSGNTIYF. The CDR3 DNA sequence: TGTGCCAGCAGTTGGGTGAGGAGCGGAAACACCATATATTTT.

CDR3 in DNA: TGTGCCACCAGCAGCTCAGACAGAGGAAACACCATATATTTT. This sequence encodes CATSSSDRGNTIYF. The chain couples TRBV15 to TRBJ1-3; D is perhaps TRBD1 (5 bases). Germline V gives CDR1 LNHNV, CDR2 YYDKDF (reference sequence). The CDR3 spans 14 residues. V was pared by 3 bases and J by 4 bases, with 10 bases between.

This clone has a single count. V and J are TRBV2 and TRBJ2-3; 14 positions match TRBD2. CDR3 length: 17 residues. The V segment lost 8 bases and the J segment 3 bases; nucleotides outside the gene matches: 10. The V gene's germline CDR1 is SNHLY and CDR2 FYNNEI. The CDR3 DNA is TGTGCCAGCCGCAGGGAGACTAGCGGGAGGGATACAGATACGCAGTATTTT. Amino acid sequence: CASRRETSGRDTDTQYF. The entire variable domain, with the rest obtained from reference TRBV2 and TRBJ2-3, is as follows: EPEVTQTPSHQVTQMGQEVILRCVPISNHLYFYWYRQILGQKVEFLVSFYNNEISEKSEIFDDQFSVERPDGSNFTLKIRSTKLEDSAMYFCASRRETSGRDTDTQYFGPGTRLTVL.

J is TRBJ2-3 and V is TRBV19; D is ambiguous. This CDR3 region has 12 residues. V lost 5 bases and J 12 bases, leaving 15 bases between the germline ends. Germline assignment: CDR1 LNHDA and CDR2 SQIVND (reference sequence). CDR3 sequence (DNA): TGTGCCAGTAGTCCCGGGCCCCGACCTCAGTATTTT. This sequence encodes CASSPGPRPQYF.

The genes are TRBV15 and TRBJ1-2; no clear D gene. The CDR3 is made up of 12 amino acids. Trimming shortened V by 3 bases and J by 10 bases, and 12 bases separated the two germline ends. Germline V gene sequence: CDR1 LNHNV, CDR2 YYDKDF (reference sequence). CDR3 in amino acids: CATSSTPLDYTF. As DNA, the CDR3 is TGTGCCACCAGCAGTACCCCCTTGGACTACACCTTC.

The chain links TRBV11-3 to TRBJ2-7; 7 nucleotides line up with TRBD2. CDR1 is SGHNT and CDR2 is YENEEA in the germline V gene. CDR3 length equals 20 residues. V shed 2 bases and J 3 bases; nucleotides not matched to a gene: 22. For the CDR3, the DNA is TGTGCCAGCAGCTTAACCGTGGCTTTTGCTAGCGGAGGAGGGGTCTACGAGCAGTACTTC. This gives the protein CASSLTVAFASGGGVYEQYF.

This CDR3 reads CASSPQGGLATEQYF. The CDR3 bases are TGTGCCAGTAGTCCTCAGGGGGGACTAGCTACCGAGCAGTACTTC. V gene TRBV19 combines with J gene TRBJ2-7; 9 bases align to TRBD2. Germline V lookup: CDR1 LNHDA, CDR2 SQIVND (reference sequence). The CDR3 consists of 15 residues. The V gene end was trimmed by 5 bases and the J gene end by 6 bases; junction bases not matched to a gene: 11.

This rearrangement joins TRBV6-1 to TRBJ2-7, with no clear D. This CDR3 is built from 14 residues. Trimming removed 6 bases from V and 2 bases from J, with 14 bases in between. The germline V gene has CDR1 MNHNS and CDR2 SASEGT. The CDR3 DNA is TGTGCCAGCAGGCGGCCTCATCGGGCCTACGAGCAGTACTTC. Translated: CASRRPHRAYEQYF.

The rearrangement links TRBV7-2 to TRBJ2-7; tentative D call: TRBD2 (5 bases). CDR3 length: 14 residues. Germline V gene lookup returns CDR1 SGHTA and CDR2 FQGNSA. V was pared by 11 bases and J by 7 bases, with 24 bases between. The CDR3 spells CAAKGLLTRREQYF. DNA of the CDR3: TGTGCCGCAAAAGGACTGTTAACTCGGCGAGAGCAGTACTTC.

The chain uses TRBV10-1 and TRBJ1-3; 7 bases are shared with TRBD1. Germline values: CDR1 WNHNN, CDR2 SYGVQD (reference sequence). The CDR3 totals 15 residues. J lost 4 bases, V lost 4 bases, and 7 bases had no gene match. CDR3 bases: TGCGCCAGCAGTGGGAACAGGGGTTCGGGAAACACCATATATTTT. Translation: CASSGNRGSGNTIYF.

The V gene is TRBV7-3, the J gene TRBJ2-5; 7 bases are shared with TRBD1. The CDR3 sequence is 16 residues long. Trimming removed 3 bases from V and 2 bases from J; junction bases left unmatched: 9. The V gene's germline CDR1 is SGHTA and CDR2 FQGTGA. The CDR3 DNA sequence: TGTGCCAGCAGCTTGGGACAGCTTGCCTTTCAAGAGACCCAGTACTTC. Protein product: CASSLGQLAFQETQYF.

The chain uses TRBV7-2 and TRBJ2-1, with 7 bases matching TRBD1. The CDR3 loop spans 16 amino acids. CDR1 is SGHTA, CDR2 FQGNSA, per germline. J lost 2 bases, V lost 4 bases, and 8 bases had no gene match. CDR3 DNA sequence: TGTGCCAGCAGCTCTAGACAGGGTTATACCTACAATGAGCAGTTCTTC. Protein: CASSSRQGYTYNEQFF.

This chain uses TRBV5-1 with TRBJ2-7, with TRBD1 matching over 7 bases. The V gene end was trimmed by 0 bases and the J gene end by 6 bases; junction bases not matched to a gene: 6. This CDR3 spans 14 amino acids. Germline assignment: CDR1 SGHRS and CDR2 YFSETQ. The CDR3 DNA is TGCGCCAGCAGCTTGGGGGACAGCCCCCGCGAGCAGTACTTC. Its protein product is CASSLGDSPREQYF.

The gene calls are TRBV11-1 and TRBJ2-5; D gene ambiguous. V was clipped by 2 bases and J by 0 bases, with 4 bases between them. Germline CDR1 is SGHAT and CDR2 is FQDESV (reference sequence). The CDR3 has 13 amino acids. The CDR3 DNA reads TGTGCCAGCAGCTTAAGCAACCAAGAGACCCAGTACTTC. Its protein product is CASSLSNQETQYF.

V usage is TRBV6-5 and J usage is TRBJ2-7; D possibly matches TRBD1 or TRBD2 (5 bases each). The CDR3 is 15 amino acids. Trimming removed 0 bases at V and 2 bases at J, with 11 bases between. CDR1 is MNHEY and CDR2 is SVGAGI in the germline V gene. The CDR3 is CASSYSRGTTYEQYF. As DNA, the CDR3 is TGTGCCAGCAGTTACTCTCGAGGGACCACCTACGAGCAGTACTTC.

In nucleotides, the CDR3 is TGCAGCGGAGAGGCTTGGGAAAACATTCAGTACTTC. Translated: CSGEAWENIQYF. The chain couples TRBV29-1 to TRBJ2-4; D is undetermined. This CDR3 is built from 12 residues. Between the trimmed V and J ends, which lost 7 bases and 5 bases, there was a span of 12 bases. Germline CDR1 is SQVTM and CDR2 is ANQGSEA.

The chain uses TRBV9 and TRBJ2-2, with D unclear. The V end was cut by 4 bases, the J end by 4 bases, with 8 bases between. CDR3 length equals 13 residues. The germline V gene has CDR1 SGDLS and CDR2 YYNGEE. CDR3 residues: CASSPTITGELFF. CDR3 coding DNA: TGTGCCAGCAGCCCCACAATCACCGGGGAGCTGTTTTTT.

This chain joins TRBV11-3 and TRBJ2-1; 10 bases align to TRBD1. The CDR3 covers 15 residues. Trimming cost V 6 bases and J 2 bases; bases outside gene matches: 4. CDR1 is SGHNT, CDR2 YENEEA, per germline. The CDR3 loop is CASSPGQGAYNEQFF. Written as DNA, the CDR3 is TGTGCCAGCAGTCCAGGACAGGGGGCCTACAATGAGCAGTTCTTC.

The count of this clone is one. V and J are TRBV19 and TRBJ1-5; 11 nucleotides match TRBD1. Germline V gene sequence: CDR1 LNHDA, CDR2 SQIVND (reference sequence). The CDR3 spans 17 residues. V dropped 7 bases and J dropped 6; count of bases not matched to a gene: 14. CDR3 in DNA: TGTGCCAGTAACGTCCAAACCGGGACAGGGGGAAGTCAGCCCCAGCATTTT. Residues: CASNVQTGTGGSQPQHF.

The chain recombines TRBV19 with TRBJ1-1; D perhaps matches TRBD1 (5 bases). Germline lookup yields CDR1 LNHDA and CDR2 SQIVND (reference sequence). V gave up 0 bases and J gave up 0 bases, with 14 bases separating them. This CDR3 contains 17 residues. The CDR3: CASSIETAGRLNTEAFF. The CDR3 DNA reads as TGTGCCAGTAGTATAGAGACGGCGGGACGACTGAACACTGAAGCTTTCTTT.

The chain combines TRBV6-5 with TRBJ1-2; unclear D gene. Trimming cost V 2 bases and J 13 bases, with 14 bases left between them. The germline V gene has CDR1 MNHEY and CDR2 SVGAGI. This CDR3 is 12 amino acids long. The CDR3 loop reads CASSYEGGLFTF. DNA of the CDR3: TGTGCCAGCAGTTACGAGGGCGGGCTCTTCACCTTC.

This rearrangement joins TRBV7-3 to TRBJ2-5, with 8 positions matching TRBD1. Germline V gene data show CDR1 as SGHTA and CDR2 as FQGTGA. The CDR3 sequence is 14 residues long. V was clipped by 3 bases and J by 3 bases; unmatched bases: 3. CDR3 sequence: CASSLDRAEETQYF. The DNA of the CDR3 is TGTGCCAGCAGCTTGGACAGGGCTGAAGAGACCCAGTACTTC.

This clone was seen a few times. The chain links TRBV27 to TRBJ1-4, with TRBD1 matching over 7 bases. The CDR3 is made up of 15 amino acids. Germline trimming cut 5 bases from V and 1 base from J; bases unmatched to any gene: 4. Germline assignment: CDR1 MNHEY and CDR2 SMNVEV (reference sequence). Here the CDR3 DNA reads TGTGCCAGCAGTCCCCGGGACAGAACTAATGAAAAACTGTTTTTT. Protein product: CASSPRDRTNEKLFF.

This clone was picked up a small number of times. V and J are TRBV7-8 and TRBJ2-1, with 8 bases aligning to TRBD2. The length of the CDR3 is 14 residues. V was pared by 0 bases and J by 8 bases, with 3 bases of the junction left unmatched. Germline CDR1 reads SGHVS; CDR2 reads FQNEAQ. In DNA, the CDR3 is TGTGCCAGCAGCTTAGCACTAGCGGTCGATGAGCAGTTCTTC. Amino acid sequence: CASSLALAVDEQFF. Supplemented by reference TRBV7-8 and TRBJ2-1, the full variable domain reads GAGVSQSPRYKVAKRGQDVALRCDPISGHVSLFWYQQALGQGPEFLTYFQNEAQLDKSGLPSDRFFAERPEGSVSTLKIQRTQQEDSAVYLCASSLALAVDEQFFGPGTRLTVL.

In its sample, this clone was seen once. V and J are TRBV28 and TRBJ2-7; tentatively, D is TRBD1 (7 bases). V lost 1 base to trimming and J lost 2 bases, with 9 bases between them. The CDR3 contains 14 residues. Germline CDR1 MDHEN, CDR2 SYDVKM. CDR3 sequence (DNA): TGTGCCAGCAGTTTATCAGGGGGGCCCTACGAGCAGTACTTC. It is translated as CASSLSGGPYEQYF. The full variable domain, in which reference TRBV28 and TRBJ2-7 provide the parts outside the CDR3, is DVKVTQSSRYLVKRTGEKVFLECVQDMDHENMFWYRQDPGLGLRLIYFSYDVKMKEKGDIPEGYSVSREKKERFSLILESASTNQTSMYLCASSLSGGPYEQYFGPGTRLTVT.

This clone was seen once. CDR3 amino acids: CASMEGLDKNIQYF. In DNA form, the CDR3 reads TGTGCCAGTATGGAGGGCCTGGACAAAAACATTCAGTACTTC. The rearrangement joins TRBV19 to TRBJ2-4; possible D gene TRBD2, 6 bases. Per the germline V gene, CDR1 is LNHDA and CDR2 is SQIVND (reference sequence). V was pared by 7 bases and J by 3 bases, with 13 bases between. The CDR3 runs to 14 residues. Based on the CDR3 plus reference TRBV19 and TRBJ2-4, the full variable domain is DGGITQSPKYLFRKEGQNVTLSCEQNLNHDAMYWYRQDPGQGLRLIYYSQIVNDFQKGDIAEGYSVSREKKESFPLTVTSAQKNPTAFYLCASMEGLDKNIQYFGAGTRLSVL.

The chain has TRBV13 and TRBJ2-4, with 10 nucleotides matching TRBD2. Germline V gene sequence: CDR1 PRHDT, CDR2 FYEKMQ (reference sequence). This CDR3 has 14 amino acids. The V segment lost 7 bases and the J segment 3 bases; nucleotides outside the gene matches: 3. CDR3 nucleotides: TGTGCCAGCACTCTAGCGGGGGTCAAAAACATTCAGTACTTC. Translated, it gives CASTLAGVKNIQYF.

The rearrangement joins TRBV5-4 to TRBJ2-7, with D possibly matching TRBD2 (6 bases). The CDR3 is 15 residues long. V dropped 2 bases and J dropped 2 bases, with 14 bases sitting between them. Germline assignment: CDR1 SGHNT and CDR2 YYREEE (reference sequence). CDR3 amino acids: CASSFWSGVTYEQYF. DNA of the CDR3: TGTGCCAGCAGCTTTTGGTCGGGAGTGACCTACGAGCAGTACTTC.